The rows below give T cell receptor beta chains drawn from one sample of a study of blood T cell repertoires in COVID-19. Assay used: immunoSEQ multiplex PCR; TCRdb lists only in-frame clones, some missing. The sample comprises about 140,000 clones, 87% of which are singletons, and 4% to 4.5% rests with the top ten. The sample consisted of peripheral blood. All receptors come from a woman in her forties with acute or convalescent COVID-19. Each CDR3 is given with its conserved first and last residue. Each record gives: V gene, clone size, D gene, J gene, CDR3 length, CDR3 DNA, CDR3 protein. D genes are given only for firm matches. Size values are once, few and many counts, or a class for expanded clones, and some rows have none.

V gene: TRBV5-1
clone size: NA
D gene: NA
J gene: TRBJ1-3
CDR3 length: 15
CDR3 DNA: TGCGCCAGCAGCTTGTCATCAGGGGCTGGAAACACCATATATTTT
CDR3 protein: CASSLSSGAGNTIYF

V gene: TRBV2
clone size: NA
D gene: TRBD1
J gene: TRBJ1-6
CDR3 length: 15
CDR3 DNA: TGTGCCAGCAGAGCCAAGCAGGGGGCGAATTCACCCCTCCACTTT
CDR3 protein: CASRAKQGANSPLHF

V gene: TRBV7-6
clone size: NA
D gene: TRBD1
J gene: TRBJ2-2
CDR3 length: 15
CDR3 DNA: TGTGCCAGCAGCGCGCGCGGGACAGGGACCGGGGAGCTGTTTTTT
CDR3 protein: CASSARGTGTGELFF

V gene: TRBV19
clone size: NA
D gene: TRBD1
J gene: TRBJ2-7
CDR3 length: 15
CDR3 DNA: TGTGCCAGTAGTATGATAGGACAGGGTCCCTACGAGCAGTACTTC
CDR3 protein: CASSMIGQGPYEQYF

V gene: TRBV5-4
clone size: NA
D gene: NA
J gene: TRBJ2-2
CDR3 length: 14
CDR3 DNA: TGTGCCAGCAGCTTAACGACCGGGGCCGGGGAGCTGTTTTTT
CDR3 protein: CASSLTTGAGELFF

V gene: TRBV3-1/TRBV3-2
clone size: NA
D gene: TRBD1
J gene: TRBJ2-1
CDR3 length: 14
CDR3 DNA: TGTGCCAGCAGCTACAGGGGGACCTACAATGAGCAGTTCTTC
CDR3 protein: CASSYRGTYNEQFF

V gene: TRBV4-3
clone size: once
D gene: NA
J gene: TRBJ1-2
CDR3 length: 16
CDR3 DNA: TGCGCCAGCAGCCAATCCGGGGGAGCAATCAACTATGGCTACACCTTC
CDR3 protein: CASSQSGGAINYGYTF

V gene: TRBV12-3/TRBV12-4
clone size: NA
D gene: NA
J gene: TRBJ2-4
CDR3 length: 12
CDR3 DNA: TGTGCCAGCAGTTTAGATGCGAACATTCAGTACTTC
CDR3 protein: CASSLDANIQYF

V gene: TRBV7-2
clone size: NA
D gene: NA
J gene: TRBJ1-3
CDR3 length: 16
CDR3 DNA: TGTGCCAGCAGCTTAGGAGCGGCAGGTGCTGGAAACACCATATATTTT
CDR3 protein: CASSLGAAGAGNTIYF

V gene: TRBV12-3/TRBV12-4
clone size: once
D gene: NA
J gene: TRBJ2-2
CDR3 length: 13
CDR3 DNA: TGTGCCAGCAACCCTCTAGTCACCGGGGAGCTGTTTTTT
CDR3 protein: CASNPLVTGELFF

V gene: TRBV19
clone size: once
D gene: NA
J gene: TRBJ1-2
CDR3 length: 13
CDR3 DNA: TGTGCCAGTCTTGGCGGCCCTAACTATGGCTACACCTTC
CDR3 protein: CASLGGPNYGYTF

V gene: TRBV3-1/TRBV3-2
clone size: NA
D gene: TRBD2
J gene: TRBJ2-1
CDR3 length: 20
CDR3 DNA: TGTGCCAGCAGCCCCCTCTCATGGACTAGCGGGAGTGCGTCCTACAATGAGCAGTTCTTC
CDR3 protein: CASSPLSWTSGSASYNEQFF

V gene: TRBV9
clone size: NA
D gene: TRBD2
J gene: TRBJ2-1
CDR3 length: 12
CDR3 DNA: TGTGCCAGCAGCCCTGACGGGGGGGCCGAGTTCTTC
CDR3 protein: CASSPDGGAEFF

V gene: TRBV25-1
clone size: NA
D gene: TRBD1
J gene: TRBJ1-1
CDR3 length: 12
CDR3 DNA: TGTGCCAGCAGTTGGACAGGGTCTGAAGCTTTCTTT
CDR3 protein: CASSWTGSEAFF

V gene: TRBV7-6
clone size: NA
D gene: TRBD1
J gene: TRBJ2-7
CDR3 length: 15
CDR3 DNA: TGTGCCAGCAGCTTAGGACAGGGAATCTCCTACGAGCAGTACTTC
CDR3 protein: CASSLGQGISYEQYF

V gene: TRBV19
clone size: NA
D gene: TRBD2
J gene: TRBJ2-4
CDR3 length: 14
CDR3 DNA: TGTGCCAGTCATACCGGGACTAAAGCAAACATTCAGTACTTC
CDR3 protein: CASHTGTKANIQYF

V gene: TRBV27
clone size: NA
D gene: NA
J gene: TRBJ1-6
CDR3 length: 16
CDR3 DNA: TGTGCCAGCAGTCCACGAGCGACAGGTTATAATTCACCCCTCCACTTT
CDR3 protein: CASSPRATGYNSPLHF

V gene: TRBV7-3
clone size: NA
D gene: NA
J gene: TRBJ1-2
CDR3 length: 13
CDR3 DNA: TGTGCCAGCAGCCTCTACCTAGGCTATGGCTACACCTTC
CDR3 protein: CASSLYLGYGYTF

V gene: TRBV6-5
clone size: once
D gene: NA
J gene: TRBJ2-7
CDR3 length: 14
CDR3 DNA: TGTGCCAGCAGTTACGTAGGAGGGTTGTACGAGCAGTACTTC
CDR3 protein: CASSYVGGLYEQYF

V gene: TRBV30
clone size: NA
D gene: NA
J gene: TRBJ1-2
CDR3 length: 12
CDR3 DNA: TGTGCCTGGAGGGCCGGGACATACGGCTACACCTTC
CDR3 protein: CAWRAGTYGYTF

V gene: TRBV29-1
clone size: NA
D gene: TRBD1
J gene: TRBJ1-1
CDR3 length: 13
CDR3 DNA: TGCAGCGCCCAGGGGGCGGTGAACACTGAAGCTTTCTTT
CDR3 protein: CSAQGAVNTEAFF